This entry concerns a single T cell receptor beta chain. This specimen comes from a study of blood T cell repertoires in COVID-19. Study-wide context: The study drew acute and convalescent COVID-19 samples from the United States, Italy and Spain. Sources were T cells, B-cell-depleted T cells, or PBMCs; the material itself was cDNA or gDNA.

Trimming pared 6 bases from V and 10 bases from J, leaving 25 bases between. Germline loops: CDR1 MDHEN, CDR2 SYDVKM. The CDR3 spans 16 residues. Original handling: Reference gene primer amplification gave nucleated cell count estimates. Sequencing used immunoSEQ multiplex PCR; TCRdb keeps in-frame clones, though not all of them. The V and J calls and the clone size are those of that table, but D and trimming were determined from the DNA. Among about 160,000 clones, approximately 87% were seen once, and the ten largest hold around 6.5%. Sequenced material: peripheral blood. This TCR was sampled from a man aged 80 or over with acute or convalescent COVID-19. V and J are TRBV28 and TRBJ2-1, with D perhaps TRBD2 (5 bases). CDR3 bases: TGTGCCAGCAGCACCCCAGGCGCGGGCAGGCCATGGGAGCAGTTCTTC. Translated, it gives CASSTPGAGRPWEQFF. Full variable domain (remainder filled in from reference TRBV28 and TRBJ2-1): DVKVTQSSRYLVKRTGEKVFLECVQDMDHENMFWYRQDPGLGLRLIYFSYDVKMKEKGDIPEGYSVSREKKERFSLILESASTNQTSMYLCASSTPGAGRPWEQFFGPGTRLTVL.